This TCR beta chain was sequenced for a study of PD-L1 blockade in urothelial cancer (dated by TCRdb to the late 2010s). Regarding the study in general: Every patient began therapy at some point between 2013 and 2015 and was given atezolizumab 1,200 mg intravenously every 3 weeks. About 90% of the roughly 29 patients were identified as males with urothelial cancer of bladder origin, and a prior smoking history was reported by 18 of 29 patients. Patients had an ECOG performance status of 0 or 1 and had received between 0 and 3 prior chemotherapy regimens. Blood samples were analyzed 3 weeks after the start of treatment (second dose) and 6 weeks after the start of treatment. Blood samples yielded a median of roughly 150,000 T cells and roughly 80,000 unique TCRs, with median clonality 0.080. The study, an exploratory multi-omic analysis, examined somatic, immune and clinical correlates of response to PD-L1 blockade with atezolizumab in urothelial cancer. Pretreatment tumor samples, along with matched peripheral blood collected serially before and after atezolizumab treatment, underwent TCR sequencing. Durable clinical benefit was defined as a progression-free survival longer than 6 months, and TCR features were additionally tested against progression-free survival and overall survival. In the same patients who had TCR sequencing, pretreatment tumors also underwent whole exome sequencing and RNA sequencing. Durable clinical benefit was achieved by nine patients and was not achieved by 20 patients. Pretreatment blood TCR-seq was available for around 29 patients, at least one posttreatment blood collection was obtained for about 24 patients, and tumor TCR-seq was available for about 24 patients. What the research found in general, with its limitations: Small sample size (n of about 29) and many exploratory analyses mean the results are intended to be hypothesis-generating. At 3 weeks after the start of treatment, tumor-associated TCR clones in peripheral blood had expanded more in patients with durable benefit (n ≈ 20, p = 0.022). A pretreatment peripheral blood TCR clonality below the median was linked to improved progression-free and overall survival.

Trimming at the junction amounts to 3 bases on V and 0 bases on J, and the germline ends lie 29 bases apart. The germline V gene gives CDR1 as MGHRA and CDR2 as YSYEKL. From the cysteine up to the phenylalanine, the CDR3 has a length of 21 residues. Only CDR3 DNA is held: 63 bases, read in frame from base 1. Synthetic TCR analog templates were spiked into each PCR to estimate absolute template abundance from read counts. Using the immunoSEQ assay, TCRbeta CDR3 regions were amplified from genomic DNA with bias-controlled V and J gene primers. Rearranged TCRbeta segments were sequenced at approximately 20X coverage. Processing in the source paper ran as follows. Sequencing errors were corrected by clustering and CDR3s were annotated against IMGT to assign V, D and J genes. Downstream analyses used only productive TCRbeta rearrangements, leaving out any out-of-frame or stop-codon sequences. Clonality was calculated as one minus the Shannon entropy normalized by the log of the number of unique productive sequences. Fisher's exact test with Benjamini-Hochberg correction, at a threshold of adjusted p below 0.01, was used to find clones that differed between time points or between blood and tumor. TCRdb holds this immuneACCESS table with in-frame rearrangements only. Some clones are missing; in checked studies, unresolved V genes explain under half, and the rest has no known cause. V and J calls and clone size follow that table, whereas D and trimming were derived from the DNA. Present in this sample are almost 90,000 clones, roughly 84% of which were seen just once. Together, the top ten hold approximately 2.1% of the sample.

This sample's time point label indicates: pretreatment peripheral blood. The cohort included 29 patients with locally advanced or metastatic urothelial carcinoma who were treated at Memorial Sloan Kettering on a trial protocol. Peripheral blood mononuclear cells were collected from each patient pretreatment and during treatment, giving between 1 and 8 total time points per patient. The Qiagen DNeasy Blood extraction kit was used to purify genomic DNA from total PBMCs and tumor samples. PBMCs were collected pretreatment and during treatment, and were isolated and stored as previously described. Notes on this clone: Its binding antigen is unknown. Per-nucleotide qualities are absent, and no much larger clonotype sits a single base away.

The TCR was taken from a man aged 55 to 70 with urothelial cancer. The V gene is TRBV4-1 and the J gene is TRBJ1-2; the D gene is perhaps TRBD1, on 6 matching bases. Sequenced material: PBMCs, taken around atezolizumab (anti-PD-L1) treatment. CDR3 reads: CASSHMPGGGQTLLTNYGYTF. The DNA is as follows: TGCGCCAGCAGCCACATGCCGGGCGGGGGACAAACGCTTCTAACTAACTATGGCTACACCTTC.